The 31 T cell receptor beta chains below come from one sample, sequenced in a study of metastatic and nonmetastatic thyroid tumors (dated by TCRdb to the early 2020s). Preparation of the library involved PCR. For sequencing, an Illumina HiSeq 4000 was employed. TCRdb reprocessed the public reads (quality trimming at Q25 with fastp, clone calling with MiXCR) and kept in-frame beta chains. The sample table shows roughly 30,000 clones, and under 25% are seen once. Roughly 15% of the sample is in the top ten clones. Before undergoing thyroid surgery, none of the patients had been given any kind of treatment. Sequencing was done on a sample of blood. These receptors were taken from a female donor with papillary thyroid cancer or a benign thyroid nodule (not recorded which). Some clones in this sample may be carry-over from other donors' samples.

By sample share, this clone is medium-sized. V usage is TRBV6-4 and J usage is TRBJ2-2; 12 nucleotides agree with TRBD2. The CDR3 spans 15 residues. Germline CDR1 and CDR2: MRHNA and SNTAGT. Trimming at V came to 2 bases and at J to 5 bases, leaving 0 bases not matched to a gene. The CDR3 region is CASSDGTSGTGELFF. The CDR3 nucleotides are TGTGCCAGCAGTGACGGGACTAGCGGGACCGGGGAGCTGTTTTTT.

The chain couples TRBV10-3 to TRBJ2-5; D not resolved. CDR1 and CDR2 from the germline V gene are ENHRY and SYGVKD. Trimming left V 3 bases short and J 8 bases short, with 10 bases between. This CDR3 comprises 12 residues. The CDR3 spells CAISDNGDTQYF. The CDR3, as DNA: TGTGCCATCAGTGATAATGGTGATACCCAGTACTTC.

The rearrangement joins TRBV7-8 to TRBJ1-5; unclear D gene. The CDR3 is 16 amino acids. Germline loops: CDR1 SGHVS, CDR2 FQNEAQ. Trimming cost V 5 bases and J 0 bases, with 14 bases left between them. The CDR3: CASSRTDGRSNQPQHF. The CDR3 DNA is TGTGCCAGCAGCCGAACAGATGGTCGTAGCAATCAGCCCCAGCATTTT.

The chain carries TRBV11-2 and TRBJ2-7, with 7 bases fitting TRBD1. This CDR3 has 17 residues. Germline CDR1 SGHAT, CDR2 FQNNGV. Trimming took 1 base from V and 6 from J; bases not matched to a gene: 15. This chain's CDR3 is CASSLVPTGPSGGEQYF. The CDR3 nucleotides read TGTGCCAGCAGCTTAGTACCGACAGGGCCATCTGGGGGCGAGCAGTACTTC.

At least ten counts were recorded for this clone. This sequence joins TRBV14 and TRBJ2-7, with TRBD1 matching over 9 bases. This CDR3 is 16 amino acids long. CDR1 SGHDN and CDR2 FVKESK come from the germline V gene. Losses at the gene ends were 2 bases for V and 7 bases for J; bases not matched to a gene: 12. The CDR3 DNA reads TGTGCCAGCAGCCAACGAACCGGGACAGGGTTAGGGGAGCAGTACTTC. Translating gives CASSQRTGTGLGEQYF. Full variable domain (outside the CDR3, taken from reference TRBV14 and TRBJ2-7): EAGVTQFPSHSVIEKGQTVTLRCDPISGHDNLYWYRRVMGKEIKFLLHFVKESKQDESGMPNNRFLAERTGGTYSTLKVQPAELEDSGVYFCASSQRTGTGLGEQYFGPGTRLTVT.

The sample holds many counts of this clone. This chain connects TRBV4-2 to TRBJ2-1, with TRBD2 matching over 8 bases. CDR1 LGHNA and CDR2 YNFKEQ come from the germline V gene. With 1 base clipped from V and 2 bases from J, the junction kept 4 bases outside the gene matches. This CDR3 has 16 residues. The CDR3 sequence is CASSQVELAAYNEQFF. The CDR3 coding sequence is TGTGCCAGCAGCCAAGTTGAACTAGCGGCCTACAATGAGCAGTTCTTC.

The chain carries TRBV25-1 and TRBJ1-2; TRBD1 might be the D (5 bases). Germline lookup yields CDR1 MGHDK and CDR2 SYGVNS. This CDR3 has 14 residues. Trimming left V 3 bases short and J 4 bases short, with 12 bases between. The chain's CDR3 is CASSDQGPSYGYTF. CDR3 nucleotide sequence: TGTGCCAGCAGTGATCAGGGACCGTCCTATGGCTACACCTTC.

Within the sample, this clone is medium-sized. This sequence joins TRBV6-1 and TRBJ2-7, with D perhaps matching TRBD2 (5 bases). V lost 7 bases to trimming and J lost 1 base, with 11 bases between them. CDR3 length equals 13 residues. Germline V gene sequence: CDR1 MNHNS, CDR2 SASEGT. CDR3 protein: CASTARVSYEQYF. The CDR3 bases are TGTGCCAGCACCGCGCGGGTATCCTACGAGCAGTACTTC.

As concerns this clone: One end of the junction fails to match germline, which may point to a read error. The chain is built from TRBV20-1 and TRBJ2-7; D may be TRBD2 (6 bases). This CDR3 comprises 14 residues. In germline, CDR1 is DFQATT, CDR2 SNEGSKA (reference sequence). The CDR3 loop reads CSARFPGLAYDQYF. For the CDR3, the DNA is TGCAGTGCTAGATTCCCGGGACTGGCCTACGATCAGTACTTC.

Regarding this clone: A read error may account for a junction end that differs from germline. The rearrangement joins TRBV5-7 to TRBJ2-2; D is tentatively TRBD1 or TRBD2 (5 bases each). TRBV5-7 is classed as an ORF, of uncertain function. This CDR3 has 15 residues. The CDR3 reads CANSLEDILAGELFF. The CDR3 DNA reads TGTGCCAACAGCTTGGAGGACATCCTAGCCGGGGAGCTGTTTTTT.

This clone was recorded many times. This rearrangement joins TRBV20-1 to TRBJ2-5, with a possible D match to TRBD2 (5 bases). The germline V gene has CDR1 DFQATT and CDR2 SNEGSKA (reference sequence). The germline V and J ends were trimmed by 6 bases and 3 bases, with 8 bases remaining between them. This CDR3 is built from 11 residues. In DNA form, the CDR3 reads TGCAGTGCACGGCGGGAAGAGACCCAGTACTTC. Protein sequence: CSARREETQYF.

In this sample, this clone turned up many times. The J gene is TRBJ2-1, the V gene TRBV19; D possibly uses TRBD1 or TRBD2 (5 bases each). Trimming took 6 bases from V and 0 from J, leaving 9 bases between them. The CDR3 sequence is 14 residues long. Germline lookup yields CDR1 LNHDA and CDR2 SQIVND (reference sequence). CDR3 sequence (DNA): TGTGCCAGTAGGGGGACGTACTCCTACAATGAGCAGTTCTTC. Translated: CASRGTYSYNEQFF.

This clone has a handful of counts. The chain combines TRBV28 with TRBJ2-5; 9 bases map to TRBD1. CDR1 is MDHEN and CDR2 is SYDVKM in the germline V gene. This CDR3 contains 14 residues. Trimming at V came to 3 bases and at J to 5 bases, leaving 4 bases not matched to a gene. For the CDR3, the DNA is TGTGCCAGCAGTTTGGTTGGACAGGGGGAGACCCAGTACTTC. Translated: CASSLVGQGETQYF. The variable domain in full, with the rest retrieved from reference TRBV28 and TRBJ2-5, is DVKVTQSSRYLVKRTGEKVFLECVQDMDHENMFWYRQDPGLGLRLIYFSYDVKMKEKGDIPEGYSVSREKKERFSLILESASTNQTSMYLCASSLVGQGETQYFGPGTRLLVL.

A few counts support this clone. This rearrangement joins TRBV5-5 to TRBJ1-1; 7 nucleotides agree with TRBD1. The CDR3 spans 11 residues. Trimming at V came to 6 bases and at J to 11 bases, leaving 7 bases not matched to a gene. Germline CDR1 is SGHKS and CDR2 is YYEKEE (reference sequence). The CDR3 protein is CASTEGAVAFF. For the CDR3, the DNA is TGTGCCAGCACCGAGGGGGCAGTCGCTTTCTTT.

This clone was seen at least ten times. The germline gene is not matched at one end of the junction; a read error may be the cause. This chain connects TRBV20-1 to TRBJ2-3; 7 bases agree with TRBD1. There are 13 residues in the CDR3. Germline V gene data show CDR1 as DFQATT and CDR2 as SNEGSKA (reference sequence). The CDR3 reads CSARDRDTDTQYF. In nucleotides, the CDR3 is TGCAGTGCTCGAGACAGGGACACAGATACGCAGTATTTT.

This clone ranks as medium-sized. The J gene is TRBJ2-7, the V gene TRBV6-5; 9 nucleotides line up with TRBD1. The germline V gene has CDR1 MNHEY and CDR2 SVGAGI. V trimming: 3 bases; J trimming: 2 bases; junction bases outside the gene matches: 8. The CDR3 totals 16 residues. CDR3 sequence reads: CASSYRGQGWAYEQYF. CDR3 DNA: TGTGCCAGCAGTTATCGGGGACAGGGTTGGGCCTACGAGCAGTACTTC.

This clone has at least ten counts. The chain has TRBV19 and TRBJ2-5, with a tentative D call TRBD1 (5 bases). V shed 8 bases and J shed 6 bases, with 16 bases lying between them. The V gene's germline CDR1 is LNHDA and CDR2 SQIVND (reference sequence). The CDR3 runs to 13 residues. Here the CDR3 DNA reads TGTGCCAGTCAAGACAGCCCAGGAAAGACCCAGTACTTC. This gives the protein CASQDSPGKTQYF.

Ten or more counts support this clone. The V and J genes are TRBV7-3 and TRBJ2-3; D gene uncertain. The germline CDR1 and CDR2 sequences are SGHTA and FQGTGA. With 2 bases removed from V and 5 bases from J, the gap between germline ends came to 8 bases. The CDR3 has 13 residues. The chain's CDR3 is CASSLGSLDTQYF. In DNA, the CDR3 is TGTGCCAGCAGCTTAGGTAGTCTAGATACGCAGTATTTT.

The J gene is TRBJ1-5, the V gene TRBV11-2; a weak D match, TRBD1 (6 bases). Germline V lookup: CDR1 SGHAT, CDR2 FQNNGV. Trimming pared 4 bases from V and 1 base from J, leaving 14 bases between. This CDR3 comprises 16 residues. The CDR3 DNA follows: TGTGCCAGCAGCTCGTCAGGGGATTCGAGCAATCAGCCCCAGCATTTT. This gives the protein CASSSSGDSSNQPQHF.

This clone was detected ten times or more. The genes are TRBV7-6 and TRBJ2-5; D remains ambiguous. Trimming took 1 base from V and 4 from J, leaving 16 bases between them. Germline loops: CDR1 SGHVS, CDR2 FNYEAQ. The CDR3 covers 16 residues. The CDR3 spells CASSLETFPIGETQYF. Here the CDR3 DNA reads TGTGCCAGCAGCTTAGAGACATTCCCCATAGGAGAGACCCAGTACTTC.

The chain uses TRBV5-1 and TRBJ2-7; 12 bases are a match to TRBD2. V trimming: 6 bases; J trimming: 4 bases; junction bases outside the gene matches: 5. This CDR3 spans 14 amino acids. Germline CDR1 and CDR2: SGHRS and YFSETQ. CDR3 sequence: CASIYLAGGYEQYF. The CDR3, as DNA: TGCGCCAGCATTTACCTAGCGGGAGGGTACGAGCAGTACTTC.

This clone is judged medium-sized. The chain is built from TRBV27 and TRBJ2-1; 11 bases agree with TRBD2. Germline values: CDR1 MNHEY, CDR2 SMNVEV (reference sequence). The CDR3 loop spans 16 amino acids. The ends lost 4 bases at V and 4 bases at J; junction bases unmatched: 6. CDR3 loop: CASSYLSGREYNEQFF. The CDR3 nucleotides read TGTGCCAGCAGTTATCTTAGCGGGAGGGAATACAATGAGCAGTTCTTC.

The chain is built from TRBV27 and TRBJ2-2; the D is unclear. CDR3 length: 15 amino acids. The V gene lost 6 bases and the J gene lost 3 bases, with 14 bases spanning the gap. CDR1 is MNHEY and CDR2 is SMNVEV in the germline V gene (reference sequence). This CDR3 is CASSRGLGYTGELFF. The CDR3 DNA reads TGTGCCAGCAGCCGAGGCTTGGGCTACACCGGGGAGCTGTTTTTT.

This clone has a count of ten or more. The V and J genes are TRBV11-2 and TRBJ2-1; 8 nucleotides match TRBD2. The CDR3 consists of 16 residues. Trimming at V came to 0 bases and at J to 7 bases, leaving 8 bases not matched to a gene. Germline assignment: CDR1 SGHAT and CDR2 FQNNGV. The CDR3 region has the DNA TGTGCCAGCAGCTTAGAAGTAGCGGGGCCCCCGAATGAGCAGTTCTTC. This codes for CASSLEVAGPPNEQFF.

This clone was counted at least ten times. This rearrangement joins TRBV6-2 or TRBV6-3 to TRBJ2-2; 13 bases fit TRBD2. Trimming took 5 bases from V and 1 from J; bases not matched to a gene: 7. Germline CDR1 reads MNHEY; CDR2 reads SVGEGT. This CDR3 has 18 amino acids. CDR3 in amino acids: CASSKKGTSGKNTGELFF. The CDR3, as DNA: TGTGCCAGCAGTAAAAAAGGGACTAGCGGGAAGAACACCGGGGAGCTGTTTTTT.

This clone has just a few counts. The junction and the germline gene differ at one end; a read error may be behind it. The J gene is TRBJ2-3, the V gene TRBV15; D possibly corresponds to TRBD1 (6 bases). Germline values: CDR1 LNHNV, CDR2 YYDKDF (reference sequence). CDR3 length: 16 residues. The CDR3 nucleotides read TGTGCCACCAGCAGATCGCAGGTCCGTCGGACAGATGCGCAGTATTTT. Its translation is CATSRSQVRRTDAQYF.

This sequence joins TRBV20-1 and TRBJ1-6; 7 bases align to TRBD1. With V trimmed by 1 base and J by 5 bases, 5 bases remained unmatched. This CDR3 is built from 15 residues. Germline CDR1 and CDR2: DFQATT and SNEGSKA (reference sequence). The CDR3 sequence: CSARVGGQNNSPLHF. CDR3 DNA sequence: TGCAGTGCTAGAGTTGGGGGACAGAATAATTCACCCCTCCACTTT.

This clone appeared many times. V and J are TRBV20-1 and TRBJ2-5; 8 bases map to TRBD2. Germline lookup yields CDR1 DFQATT and CDR2 SNEGSKA (reference sequence). After removal of 3 bases from V and 5 bases from J, the junction contained 5 bases not matched to a gene. The length of the CDR3 is 13 residues. The CDR3 DNA reads TGCAGTGCTAGCGGGGGGGTGGCGGAGACCCAGTACTTC. Translating it yields CSASGGVAETQYF.

V gene TRBV7-8 combines with J gene TRBJ2-7; no clear D. CDR3 size: 14 residues. Germline assignment: CDR1 SGHVS and CDR2 FQNEAQ. The V end lost 3 bases, the J end lost 4 bases, and 13 bases lay between the germline ends. This CDR3 is CASSFGWAMYEQYF. DNA for the CDR3: TGTGCCAGCAGCTTCGGGTGGGCCATGTACGAGCAGTACTTC.

This clone was observed many times. The J gene is TRBJ2-6, the V gene TRBV30; D may be TRBD1 or TRBD2 (5 bases each). The CDR3 length is 16 residues. The germline V and J ends were trimmed by 0 bases and 0 bases, with 9 bases remaining between them. Germline-derived CDR1 and CDR2 are GTSNPN and SVGIG (reference sequence). DNA of the CDR3: TGTGCCTGGAGTGTACTAGGGGCCTCTGGGGCCAACGTCCTGACTTTC. It translates to CAWSVLGASGANVLTF.

This clone is medium-sized. The CDR3 DNA reads TGTGCCAGCAGTGAGGGGACAGGGCTCGAGCAGTACTTC. Its translation is CASSEGTGLEQYF. The chain joins TRBV6-1 to TRBJ2-7; 9 nucleotides match TRBD1. After removal of 3 bases from V and 6 bases from J, the junction contained 3 bases not matched to a gene. The CDR3 is 13 residues long. Germline CDR1 reads MNHNS; CDR2 reads SASEGT.